The TCR beta chain under discussion was sequenced for a study of T cells expressing NK-cell markers. Overall study findings and caveats: NKG2C+ dominant clonotypes from over five donors made up about 1.0-7.5% of CD8+ T cells.

For each CDR3 protein, TCRdb gives one entry from its re-call of the 5' RACE reads, without DNA. Recorded here are a few hundred thousand distinct CDR3 sequences; the top ten clones represent approximately 3.6%. In germline, CDR1 is SGHNT, CDR2 YENEEA. This CDR3 comprises 12 residues. Concerning this clonotype: The antigen remains undetermined.

The rearrangement joins TRBV11-3 to TRBJ2-3. This clonotype originated in a young man in good health. Sequenced sample: blood T cells: a sorted CD56 or NKG2C T cell subset, CD4+ or CD8+ T cells, or bulk PBMC T cells (not recorded which). The CDR3 sequence: CASSFRPDTQYF.